These 10 T cell receptor beta chains share one sample of origin, sequenced in a study of CD4 T cells in relation to SARS-CoV-2 and coronaviruses. For these receptors, no antigen is known. The method was immunoSEQ multiplex PCR; TCRdb's version includes in-frame clones alone and lacks a portion of them. Here the sample spans about 31,000 clones, under 80% being singletons. Sequencing was carried out using memory CD4+ T cells from PBMCs, cultured in vitro. The receptor set was obtained from an adult with COVID-19.

The chain has TRBV6-2 or TRBV6-3 and TRBJ2-2; tentative D call: TRBD1 (5 bases). CDR1 is MNHEY and CDR2 is SVGEGT in the germline V gene. This CDR3 contains 17 residues. V was clipped by 6 bases and J by 0 bases, with 17 bases between them. As DNA, the CDR3 is TGTGCCAGCAGCCGCGTCCCAGGGTTCGCGAACACCGGGGAGCTGTTTTTT. As protein: CASSRVPGFANTGELFF.

This clone has a handful of counts. The genes are TRBV4-1 and TRBJ2-1; 7 bases agree with TRBD1. Germline loops: CDR1 MGHRA, CDR2 YSYEKL. J was trimmed by 4 bases and V by 2 bases; bases with no gene match: 8. The CDR3 totals 16 residues. Here the CDR3 reads CASSQRSSDRYNEQFF. In nucleotides, the CDR3 is TGCGCCAGCAGCCAACGATCGTCGGACAGGTACAATGAGCAGTTCTTC.

The chain employs TRBV27 and TRBJ2-7, with 7 bases matching TRBD1. The CDR3 contains 16 residues. The V and J ends lost 1 base and 2 bases, in that order; junction bases with no gene match: 8. Germline-derived CDR1 and CDR2 are MNHEY and SMNVEV (reference sequence). The CDR3 spells CASSLYRTGEPYEQYF. The CDR3 region has the DNA TGTGCCAGCAGTTTATACAGGACAGGAGAGCCCTACGAGCAGTACTTC.

This clone was recorded a few times. This sequence joins TRBV7-8 and TRBJ2-7, with 7 bases lining up with TRBD2. There are 14 residues in the CDR3. Germline CDR1 and CDR2: SGHVS and FQNEAQ. J lost 0 bases, V lost 3 bases, and 2 bases had no gene match. As DNA, the CDR3 is TGTGCCAGCAGCTTTAGCGGGCCCTCCTACGAGCAGTACTTC. Residues: CASSFSGPSYEQYF.

The chain recombines TRBV7-2 with TRBJ1-5; possible D gene TRBD1, 5 bases. CDR1 and CDR2 from the germline V gene are SGHTA and FQGNSA. This CDR3 has 15 residues. V was trimmed by 3 bases and J by 1 base, leaving 10 bases between them. The CDR3 sequence: CASSFKGSSNQPQHF. CDR3 DNA sequence: TGTGCCAGCAGCTTTAAGGGGAGCAGCAATCAGCCCCAGCATTTT.

The J gene is TRBJ1-3, the V gene TRBV29-1; D remains unclear. The CDR3 has 13 residues. Trimming shortened V by 7 bases and J by 0 bases, and 10 bases separated the two germline ends. Looked up from germline, CDR1 is SQVTM and CDR2 is ANQGSEA. CDR3 nucleotide sequence: TGCAGCGCCGCTAAGGACTCTGGAAACACCATATATTTT. Its translation is CSAAKDSGNTIYF.

The chain uses TRBV30 and TRBJ2-7, with TRBD1 as a possible D gene (6 bases). V lost 0 bases, J lost 1 base, and 10 bases lay in between. There are 14 residues in the CDR3. From germline, CDR1 is GTSNPN and CDR2 SVGIG (reference sequence). CDR3: CAWSVIQGSYEQYF. The CDR3 coding sequence is TGTGCCTGGAGTGTGATACAGGGATCCTACGAGCAGTACTTC.

The rearrangement links TRBV28 to TRBJ2-1; the match to TRBD2 covers 13 bases. The length of the CDR3 is 15 residues. The germline CDR1 and CDR2 sequences are MDHEN and SYDVKM. V shed 2 bases and J 7 bases; nucleotides not matched to a gene: 2. CDR3 residues: CASSLRTSGRNEQFF. The CDR3 DNA reads TGTGCCAGCAGTTTAAGGACTAGCGGGAGAAATGAGCAGTTCTTC.

The rearrangement uses TRBV14 and TRBJ2-7, with 7 bases identical to TRBD1. This CDR3 is 15 amino acids long. Germline loops: CDR1 SGHDN, CDR2 FVKESK. V was clipped by 4 bases and J by 4 bases; unmatched bases: 10. CDR3 sequence: CASSLDRQTAYEQYF. CDR3 nucleotides: TGTGCCAGCAGCCTGGACAGGCAGACGGCGTACGAGCAGTACTTC.

This chain links TRBV27 with TRBJ1-5; 7 positions match TRBD1. The V and J ends lost 5 bases and 0 bases, in that order; junction bases with no gene match: 7. The germline CDR1 and CDR2 sequences are MNHEY and SMNVEV (reference sequence). The CDR3 runs to 16 residues. CDR3 amino acids: CASSPLTGFSNQPQHF. CDR3 sequence (DNA): TGTGCCAGCAGTCCCTTGACAGGGTTTAGCAATCAGCCCCAGCATTTT.